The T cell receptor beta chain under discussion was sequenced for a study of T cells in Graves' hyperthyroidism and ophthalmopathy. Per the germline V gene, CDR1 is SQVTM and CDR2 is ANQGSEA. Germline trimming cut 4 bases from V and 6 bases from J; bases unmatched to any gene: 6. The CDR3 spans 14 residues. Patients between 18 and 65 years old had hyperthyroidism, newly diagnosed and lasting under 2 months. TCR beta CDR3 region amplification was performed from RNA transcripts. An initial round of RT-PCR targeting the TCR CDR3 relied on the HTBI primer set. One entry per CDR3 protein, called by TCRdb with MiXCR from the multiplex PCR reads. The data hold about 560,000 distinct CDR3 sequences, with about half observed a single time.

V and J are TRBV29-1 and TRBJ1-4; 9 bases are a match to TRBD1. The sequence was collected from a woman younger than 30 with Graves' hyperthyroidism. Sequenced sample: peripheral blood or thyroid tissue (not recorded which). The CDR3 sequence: CSVVGTGIYEKLFF. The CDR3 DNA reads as TGCAGCGTTGTTGGGACAGGGATCTATGAAAAACTGTTTTTT. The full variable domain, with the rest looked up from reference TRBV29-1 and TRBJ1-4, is SAVISQKPSRDICQRGTSLTIQCQVDSQVTMMFWYRQQPGQSLTLIATANQGSEATYESGFVIDKFPISRPNLTFSTLTVSNMSPEDSSIYLCSVVGTGIYEKLFFGSGTQLSVL.